The rows below give T cell receptor beta chains drawn from one sample of a study of blood T cell repertoires in COVID-19. The data were produced by immunoSEQ multiplex PCR, yet TCRdb's version contains in-frame clones alone and is incomplete. Here the sample spans 110,000 to 150,000 clones, approximately 86% being singletons. Sequencing used peripheral blood. Receptors were obtained from a man between 65 and 85 years old with acute or convalescent COVID-19. CDR3s include the opening cysteine and the closing phenylalanine or tryptophan. A D gene is named only where the DNA matches it firmly. The size of a clone is reported for some rows only, either as once, few or many, or as a class for expanded clones.

V: TRBV6-5; size: .; D: TRBD1; J: TRBJ1-2; CDR3: CASTADRDGYGYTF; DNA: TGTGCCAGCACGGCCGACAGGGACGGCTATGGCTACACCTTC
V: TRBV12-5; size: .; D: TRBD1; J: TRBJ1-6; CDR3: CASGPSDRAWNSPLHF; DNA: TGTGCTAGTGGCCCATCCGACAGGGCGTGGAATTCACCCCTCCACTTT
V: TRBV6-5; size: .; D: .; J: TRBJ1-1; CDR3: CASTKLGGTEAFF; DNA: TGTGCCAGCACAAAATTGGGGGGCACTGAAGCTTTCTTT
V: TRBV3-1/TRBV3-2; size: once; D: TRBD2; J: TRBJ2-3; CDR3: CASSQGGDYGTDTQYF; DNA: TGTGCCAGCAGCCAAGGTGGGGACTATGGCACAGATACGCAGTATTTT
V: TRBV7-2; size: .; D: TRBD2; J: TRBJ2-5; CDR3: CASSIRTSGETQYF; DNA: TGTGCCAGCAGTATCCGGACTAGCGGGGAGACCCAGTACTTC
V: TRBV6-6; size: .; D: .; J: TRBJ2-5; CDR3: CASSYSLSAGETQYF; DNA: TGTGCCAGCAGTTACTCTCTCTCCGCGGGAGAGACCCAGTACTTC
V: TRBV6-5; size: .; D: .; J: TRBJ1-4; CDR3: CASSYSGWGGGEKLFF; DNA: TGTGCCAGCAGTTACTCCGGATGGGGGGGCGGTGAAAAACTGTTTTTT
V: TRBV7-9; size: .; D: .; J: TRBJ2-7; CDR3: CASSGPRGSSYEQYF; DNA: TGTGCCAGCAGCGGCCCCAGGGGCAGCTCCTACGAGCAGTACTTC
V: TRBV18; size: .; D: .; J: TRBJ1-3; CDR3: CASSDDRGKVSGNTIYF; DNA: TGTGCCAGCTCCGATGATAGGGGCAAGGTTTCTGGAAACACCATATATTTT
V: TRBV11-1; size: .; D: TRBD1; J: TRBJ1-2; CDR3: CASSRGTGLSYGYTF; DNA: TGTGCCAGCAGCCGAGGGACAGGCCTGTCCTATGGCTACACCTTC
V: TRBV5-1; size: .; D: .; J: TRBJ2-1; CDR3: CASSLERRGNEQFF; DNA: TGCGCCAGCAGCTTAGAGAGACGGGGGAATGAGCAGTTCTTC
V: TRBV30; size: .; D: .; J: TRBJ2-7; CDR3: CAWSVTRDISQQYF; DNA: TGTGCCTGGAGTGTAACTCGGGACATATCACAGCAGTACTTC
V: TRBV7-2; size: .; D: TRBD1; J: TRBJ1-5; CDR3: CASSLGRGLQPQHF; DNA: TGTGCCAGCAGCTTAGGCAGGGGGCTCCAGCCCCAGCATTTT
V: TRBV6-6; size: few; D: TRBD1; J: TRBJ1-3; CDR3: CASTLTGVFSGNTIYF; DNA: TGTGCCAGCACCTTAACAGGGGTCTTCTCTGGAAACACCATATATTTT
V: TRBV24-1; size: .; D: .; J: TRBJ2-1; CDR3: CATSALDSAYNEQFF; DNA: TGTGCCACCAGTGCCCTGGACAGTGCCTACAATGAGCAGTTCTTC
V: TRBV10-2; size: .; D: TRBD1; J: TRBJ2-1; CDR3: CASRRDRDNEQFF; DNA: TGCGCCAGCAGGAGGGACAGGGACAATGAGCAGTTCTTC
V: TRBV24-1; size: .; D: TRBD2; J: TRBJ2-7; CDR3: CATRSGGYQEQYF; DNA: TGTGCCACCAGGAGCGGGGGGTACCAGGAGCAGTACTTC
V: TRBV4-2; size: few; D: .; J: TRBJ2-7; CDR3: CASSQEAGSAWEQYF; DNA: TGTGCCAGCAGCCAAGAGGCGGGGTCAGCCTGGGAGCAGTACTTC
V: TRBV21-1; size: .; D: .; J: TRBJ1-1; CDR3: CASSNSNRGNTEAFF; DNA: TGTGCCAGCAGCAACTCCAACAGGGGGAACACTGAAGCTTTCTTT
V: TRBV6-2/TRBV6-3; size: .; D: TRBD2; J: TRBJ2-7; CDR3: CASSYLKVAGVGEQYF; DNA: TGTGCCAGCAGCTACTTGAAGGTAGCGGGAGTGGGCGAGCAGTACTTC
V: TRBV27; size: .; D: TRBD2; J: TRBJ2-1; CDR3: CASSSGLAGKGAPYNEQFF; DNA: TGTGCCAGCAGTTCGGGACTAGCGGGAAAGGGAGCCCCCTACAATGAGCAGTTCTTC
V: TRBV10-3; size: .; D: TRBD2; J: TRBJ2-1; CDR3: CAISSGTSVNNEQFF; DNA: TGTGCCATCAGTTCCGGGACTAGCGTGAACAATGAGCAGTTCTTC
V: TRBV5-6; size: once; D: .; J: TRBJ2-7; CDR3: CASSFLTGSSYEQYF; DNA: TGTGCCAGCAGCTTTTTAACAGGGAGCTCCTACGAGCAGTACTTC
V: TRBV3-1/TRBV3-2; size: .; D: .; J: TRBJ2-3; CDR3: CASSPSLGGPGDTQYF; DNA: TGTGCCAGCAGCCCGTCTCTGGGGGGGCCGGGAGATACGCAGTATTTT
V: TRBV7-9; size: .; D: .; J: TRBJ1-1; CDR3: CASSQWPRGADTEAFF; DNA: TGTGCCAGCAGCCAATGGCCGCGGGGCGCGGACACTGAAGCTTTCTTT
V: TRBV4-2; size: .; D: .; J: TRBJ2-1; CDR3: CASSQKISQSSYNEQFF; DNA: TGTGCCAGCAGCCAAAAGATATCACAGAGCTCCTACAATGAGCAGTTCTTC
V: TRBV18; size: .; D: .; J: TRBJ2-6; CDR3: CASSPPGTGLAGANVLTF; DNA: TGTGCCAGCTCACCACCGGGTACAGGGCTCGCCGGGGCCAACGTCCTGACTTTC
V: TRBV18; size: .; D: .; J: TRBJ1-3; CDR3: CASSPTASSGNTIYF; DNA: TGTGCCAGCTCACCTACCGCCAGCTCTGGAAACACCATATATTTT
V: TRBV3-1/TRBV3-2; size: .; D: TRBD2; J: TRBJ2-3; CDR3: CASSPTSGVSTDTQYF; DNA: TGTGCCAGCAGTCCCACTAGCGGGGTAAGCACAGATACGCAGTATTTT
V: TRBV6-1; size: .; D: TRBD1; J: TRBJ1-2; CDR3: CASSERDRVVYGYTF; DNA: TGTGCCAGCAGTGAAAGGGACAGGGTGGTTTATGGCTACACCTTC
V: TRBV19; size: .; D: .; J: TRBJ1-1; CDR3: CASSFRVRTEAFF; DNA: TGTGCCAGTAGCTTCAGGGTGAGGACTGAAGCTTTCTTT
V: TRBV6-6; size: .; D: .; J: TRBJ2-3; CDR3: CASRNQGITTDTQYF; DNA: TGTGCCAGCAGAAATCAGGGGATAACGACAGATACGCAGTATTTT
V: TRBV6-5; size: .; D: TRBD1; J: TRBJ1-5; CDR3: CASSLGTGYQPQHF; DNA: TGTGCCAGCAGCCTTGGGACAGGTTATCAGCCCCAGCATTTT
V: TRBV7-9; size: .; D: TRBD2; J: TRBJ2-3; CDR3: CASSPGLAGGDLSTDTQYF; DNA: TGTGCCAGCAGCCCGGGACTAGCGGGGGGGGATCTGAGCACAGATACGCAGTATTTT
V: TRBV28; size: .; D: TRBD1; J: TRBJ1-5; CDR3: CASSLGTGNSNQPQHF; DNA: TGTGCCAGCAGCCTCGGGACAGGTAATAGCAATCAGCCCCAGCATTTT
V: TRBV30; size: .; D: TRBD2; J: TRBJ2-7; CDR3: CAWERTSGTLTYEQYF; DNA: TGTGCCTGGGAGCGGACTAGCGGGACTCTTACCTACGAGCAGTACTTC
V: TRBV25-1; size: .; D: .; J: TRBJ1-4; CDR3: CASARPRGGAEKLFF; DNA: TGTGCCAGCGCACGGCCCCGCGGGGGTGCTGAAAAACTGTTTTTT
V: TRBV28; size: .; D: .; J: TRBJ1-5; CDR3: CATLVGKRGPQPQHF; DNA: TGTGCCACCCTAGTTGGAAAGCGAGGTCCTCAGCCCCAGCATTTT
V: TRBV19; size: .; D: TRBD2; J: TRBJ2-1; CDR3: CASRGLAAYNEQFF; DNA: TGTGCCAGTAGGGGACTAGCGGCCTACAATGAGCAGTTCTTC
V: TRBV6-5; size: .; D: .; J: TRBJ1-6; CDR3: CASSRDDNSPLHF; DNA: TGTGCCAGCAGCAGGGATGATAATTCACCCCTCCACTTT
V: TRBV5-1; size: .; D: TRBD1; J: TRBJ2-3; CDR3: CASSLVGQGADTQYF; DNA: TGCGCCAGCAGCTTGGTTGGACAGGGTGCAGATACGCAGTATTTT
V: TRBV2; size: .; D: TRBD2; J: TRBJ2-2; CDR3: CASRLAVNTGELFF; DNA: TGTGCCAGCCGTCTAGCGGTCAACACCGGGGAGCTGTTTTTT
V: TRBV4-2; size: .; D: TRBD1; J: TRBJ1-2; CDR3: CASSQIGQGINYGYTF; DNA: TGTGCCAGCAGCCAAATCGGACAGGGGATTAACTATGGCTACACCTTC
V: TRBV5-1; size: .; D: .; J: TRBJ1-1; CDR3: CASSLGRTGDTEAFF; DNA: TGCGCCAGCAGCTTGGGGCGGACCGGGGACACTGAAGCTTTCTTT
V: TRBV7-2; size: few; D: .; J: TRBJ2-2; CDR3: CASSVQKYTGELFF; DNA: TGTGCCAGCAGCGTACAGAAATACACCGGGGAGCTGTTTTTT
V: TRBV5-1; size: .; D: TRBD2; J: TRBJ2-1; CDR3: CASSLEGLAVSYNEQFF; DNA: TGCGCCAGCAGCTTGGAGGGACTAGCGGTATCCTACAATGAGCAGTTCTTC
V: TRBV2; size: .; D: TRBD1; J: TRBJ2-3; CDR3: CASRPGQGATDTQYF; DNA: TGTGCCAGCAGGCCGGGACAGGGGGCCACAGATACGCAGTATTTT
V: TRBV18; size: .; D: TRBD2; J: TRBJ2-1; CDR3: CASSTPGLGSEQFF; DNA: TGTGCCAGCTCGACCCCGGGACTAGGATCTGAGCAGTTCTTC
V: TRBV27; size: .; D: TRBD2; J: TRBJ2-3; CDR3: CASSLGLAGAYTDTQYF; DNA: TGTGCCAGCAGTTTAGGACTAGCGGGGGCCTACACAGATACGCAGTATTTT
V: TRBV4-2; size: few; D: TRBD1; J: TRBJ1-1; CDR3: CASSYWSGGKNTEAFF; DNA: TGTGCCAGCAGCTACTGGTCAGGGGGCAAGAACACTGAAGCTTTCTTT
V: TRBV7-2; size: .; D: TRBD2; J: TRBJ2-4; CDR3: CASSPGSGGARDIQYF; DNA: TGTGCCAGCAGCCCCGGTAGCGGGGGGGCCCGGGACATTCAGTACTTC
V: TRBV19; size: .; D: .; J: TRBJ1-4; CDR3: CASSPGTSSTNEKLFF; DNA: TGTGCCAGTAGTCCAGGGACAAGCTCAACTAATGAAAAACTGTTTTTT
V: TRBV11-3; size: .; D: .; J: TRBJ1-2; CDR3: CASSLDRGYGYTF; DNA: TGTGCCAGCAGCTTAGATCGGGGGTATGGCTACACCTTC
V: TRBV30; size: .; D: .; J: TRBJ1-5; CDR3: CAWSQTVGGQPQHF; DNA: TGTGCCTGGAGTCAAACAGTGGGGGGTCAGCCCCAGCATTTT
V: TRBV6-5; size: .; D: .; J: TRBJ2-7; CDR3: CASRYPSSYEQYF; DNA: TGTGCCAGCAGATACCCCAGTTCCTACGAGCAGTACTTC